Included here is one T cell receptor (beta chain) sequence, with context. V lost 7 bases and J 4 bases, leaving 13 bases between the germline ends. This CDR3 is 13 amino acids long. Looked up from germline, CDR1 is SGHNT and CDR2 is YYREEE (reference sequence). The data were produced by immunoSEQ multiplex PCR, yet TCRdb's version contains in-frame clones alone and is incomplete. The sample shows 730,000 or so clones, about two thirds of them seen only once. The data derive from a study of shared clonotypes between healthy human individuals. Study at large: There were three CD4 naive, three CD4 memory, two CD8 naive and one CD8 memory plates per donor.

This receptor was taken from a woman between 25 and 40 years old in good health. V gene TRBV5-4 combines with J gene TRBJ2-3, with D possibly matching TRBD1 (6 bases). Material: memory CD4+ T cells sorted from blood. Regarding subset: CD45RA-negative fraction. The CDR3 DNA reads as TGTGCCAGCCGAACACAGGGACCAGATACGCAGTATTTT. The encoded protein is CASRTQGPDTQYF. Variable domain in full (rest from reference TRBV5-4 and TRBJ2-3): ETGVTQSPTHLIKTRGQQVTLRCSSQSGHNTVSWYQQALGQGPQFIFQYYREEENGRGNFPPRFSGLQFPNYSSELNVNALELDDSALYLCASRTQGPDTQYFGPGTRLTVL.